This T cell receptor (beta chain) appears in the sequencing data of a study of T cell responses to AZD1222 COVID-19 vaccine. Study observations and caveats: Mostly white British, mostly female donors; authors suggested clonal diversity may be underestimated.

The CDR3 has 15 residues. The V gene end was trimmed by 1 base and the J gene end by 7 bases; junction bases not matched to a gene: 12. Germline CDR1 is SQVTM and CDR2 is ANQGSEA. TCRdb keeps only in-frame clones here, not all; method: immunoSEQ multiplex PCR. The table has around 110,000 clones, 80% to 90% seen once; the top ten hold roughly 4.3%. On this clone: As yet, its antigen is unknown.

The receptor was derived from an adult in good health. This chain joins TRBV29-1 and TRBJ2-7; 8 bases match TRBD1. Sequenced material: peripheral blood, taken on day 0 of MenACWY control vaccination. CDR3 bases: TGCAGCGTTGAAGGGGGAAGACAGGGGCCGAGGGAGCAGTACTTC. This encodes CSVEGGRQGPREQYF.